Below are 10 T cell receptor beta chains sequenced from a single sample in a study of shared clonotypes between healthy human individuals. Naive CD8 cells lacked CD45RO and underwent positive selection for CCR7, leaving out terminally differentiated effector memory CD45RA+ cells. Produced via immunoSEQ multiplex PCR; TCRdb's table is partial and in-frame only. The table includes just over 2,000,000 clones, about 95% detected once. The specimen sequenced was naive CD8+ T cells sorted from blood. These receptors originate from a man aged 18 to 29 in good health.

This chain connects TRBV27 to TRBJ2-7; D possibly matches TRBD1 or TRBD2 (5 bases each). This CDR3 has 11 amino acids. V shed 5 bases and J shed 7 bases, with 9 bases lying between them. Looked up from germline, CDR1 is MNHEY and CDR2 is SMNVEV (reference sequence). The CDR3 loop reads CASSGGKEQYF. The CDR3 DNA reads TGTGCCAGCAGTGGGGGAAAGGAGCAGTACTTC.

The V and J genes are TRBV4-1 and TRBJ2-7; weak D call: TRBD1 (6 bases). Germline values: CDR1 MGHRA, CDR2 YSYEKL. The length of the CDR3 is 14 residues. Between the trimmed V and J ends, which lost 5 bases and 6 bases, there was a span of 17 bases. The CDR3 region has the DNA TGCGCCAGCAGCTACCCGGGACAAGGGGTCGAGCAGTACTTC. It specifies CASSYPGQGVEQYF.

This chain connects TRBV2 to TRBJ2-1; tentative D call: TRBD2 (6 bases). V was pared by 7 bases and J by 7 bases, with 20 bases between. Germline V lookup: CDR1 SNHLY, CDR2 FYNNEI. The CDR3 extends over 15 amino acids. CDR3 protein: CASITSPGEGNEQFF. In nucleotides, the CDR3 is TGTGCCAGCATCACTTCCCCGGGAGAGGGGAATGAGCAGTTCTTC.

This sequence joins TRBV5-1 and TRBJ2-5; tentatively, D is TRBD1 (6 bases). Germline V lookup: CDR1 SGHRS, CDR2 YFSETQ. Trimming took 4 bases from V and 1 from J, leaving 14 bases between them. The CDR3 is 15 amino acids. The CDR3 loop reads CASSRKQGFQETQYF. The CDR3 DNA is TGCGCCAGCAGCCGGAAACAGGGATTCCAAGAGACCCAGTACTTC.

The V and J genes are TRBV21-1 and TRBJ1-2; the DNA was not used to check the table's D call, TRBD1. TRBV21-1 is a pseudogene. CDR3 length: 14 residues. The CDR3 loop reads CASSKADRGYGYTF. The CDR3 DNA reads TGTGCCAGCAGCAAAGCGGACAGGGGGTATGGCTACACCTTC.

This chain connects TRBV28 to TRBJ1-2, with D hard to call. Trimming removed 7 bases from V and 8 bases from J, with 17 bases in between. This CDR3 is 13 amino acids long. Germline V gives CDR1 MDHEN, CDR2 SYDVKM. The CDR3 bases are TGTGCCAGCATGGTAACACAGCCCCTGGGCTACACCTTC. Protein product: CASMVTQPLGYTF.

V gene TRBV7-2 combines with J gene TRBJ2-6; TRBD1 matches at 8 bases. This CDR3 contains 17 residues. Per the germline V gene, CDR1 is SGHTA and CDR2 is FQGNSA. Trimming took 5 bases from V and 0 from J; bases not matched to a gene: 6. The CDR3 coding sequence is TGTGCCAGCAGCCCAGGACAGGGACGCTCTGGGGCCAACGTCCTGACTTTC. Its translation is CASSPGQGRSGANVLTF.

The J gene is TRBJ1-4, the V gene TRBV30; TRBD1 aligns across 9 bases. Germline-derived CDR1 and CDR2 are GTSNPN and SVGIG (reference sequence). The CDR3 is 17 residues long. V shed 1 base and J 0 bases; nucleotides not matched to a gene: 6. The CDR3 DNA reads as TGTGCCTGGAGTGAGGGACAGGGTAGAGCAACTAATGAAAAACTGTTTTTT. As protein: CAWSEGQGRATNEKLFF.

The gene calls are TRBV7-9 and TRBJ2-3; TRBD2 aligns across 14 bases. The CDR3 covers 17 residues. CDR1 is SEHNR and CDR2 is FQNEAQ in the germline V gene (reference sequence). The J segment lost 3 bases and the V segment lost 5 bases, leaving 7 bases of the junction unmatched. CDR3 sequence: CASSDGTSGGTTDTQYF. The CDR3 DNA follows: TGTGCCAGCAGCGATGGGACTAGCGGGGGTACAACAGATACGCAGTATTTT.

The chain links TRBV2 to TRBJ2-6; 7 bases are a match to TRBD2. In germline, CDR1 is SNHLY, CDR2 FYNNEI. Germline trimming cut 3 bases from V and 2 bases from J; bases unmatched to any gene: 4. This CDR3 contains 16 residues. CDR3: CASSEGGGPGANVLTF. CDR3 DNA: TGTGCCAGCAGTGAGGGGGGAGGGCCTGGGGCCAACGTCCTGACTTTC.